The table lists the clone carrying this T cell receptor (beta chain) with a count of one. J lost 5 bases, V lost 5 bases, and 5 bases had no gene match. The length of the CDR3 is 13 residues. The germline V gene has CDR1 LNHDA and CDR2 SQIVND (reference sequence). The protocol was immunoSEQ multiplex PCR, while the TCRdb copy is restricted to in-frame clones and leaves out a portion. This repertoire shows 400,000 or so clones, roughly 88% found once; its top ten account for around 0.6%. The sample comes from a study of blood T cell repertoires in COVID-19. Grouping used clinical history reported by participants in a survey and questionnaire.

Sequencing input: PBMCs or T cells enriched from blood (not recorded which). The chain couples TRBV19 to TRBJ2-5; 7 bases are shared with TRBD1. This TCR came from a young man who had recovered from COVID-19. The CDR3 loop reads CASSGLGGETQYF. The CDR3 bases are TGTGCCAGTAGTGGGTTAGGGGGCGAGACCCAGTACTTC.